Described below is a single T cell receptor (beta chain) sequence and its context. Its antigen is currently not known. No quality values exist for individual bases; no much larger clone is one base distant. High-throughput TCR beta sequencing profiled peripheral blood CD8+ and CD4+ T cells from healthy donors, Susac syndrome patients and multiple sclerosis patients. The healthy donors served as controls matched for age and sex. Bulk CD8+ and CD4+ T cells were purified magnetically by negative isolation, whereas CD8+ TEMRA cells were enriched by FACS. Blood was collected in EDTA tubes and processed within 24 hours, with PBMCs isolated through density gradient centrifugation. PBMCs intended for TCR sequencing were frozen in liquid nitrogen and were later thawed in a 37 degrees C water bath. The sorted or isolated CD4+, CD8+ and CD8+ TEMRA cells had a purity of 90% or higher. This sample is part of a study of CD8 T cells in Susac syndrome (dated by TCRdb to about 2019). About the study as a whole: Whether CD8+ T cell activation and differentiation in Susac syndrome was antigen driven was tested using repertoire sequencing.

Results and caveats for the whole study, not just this receptor: The study acknowledged that relatively few individuals were included in the TCR sequencing and HLA analysis.

V trim: 4 bases; J trim: 6 bases; unmatched bases: 13. From a lookup of the germline V gene (reference sequence), CDR1 and CDR2 are GTSNPN and SVGIG. There are 16 amino acids in the CDR3, from cysteine to phenylalanine inclusive. The read is trimmed to its CDR3 DNA, 48 bases read in frame from base 1. RNA was extracted using the RNeasy kit, and about 0.45 to 1 microgram was reverse transcribed with random hexamers. TCR beta CDR3 regions were amplified with the immunoSEQ multiplex PCR assay covering 54 Vbeta and 13 Jbeta segments. Bias from PCR amplification was corrected by using a synthetic template baseline for primer optimization and for computational correction. Regarding the original processing steps: Reads were annotated to V, D and J genes according to IMGT and were analyzed with immunoSEQ Analyzer, with only productive sequences retained. Clonality was calculated as one minus the Shannon entropy normalized by log2 of the number of productive unique sequences. Public and private clones were assessed among the 100 most prevalent clones of each patient and control. Clones were defined as Susac-specific if absent from the healthy and MS cohorts, from roughly 1,100 published viral clones and from other ImmuneACCESS disease sequences. TCRdb reprocessed the public reads (quality trimming at Q25 with fastp, clone calling with MiXCR) and kept in-frame beta chains. Every distinct CDR3 protein forms one entry, paired with its most common genes and DNA. The authors' filters were not applied to this entry. This sample lists 180,000 or so distinct CDR3 sequences; approximately 95% were detected once. The leading ten clones occupy more than 0.1% of the sample.

This clonotype was sampled from a human donor in good health. The rearrangement combines TRBV30 with TRBJ2-7; TRBD1 agrees with 12 junctional bases. Sequencing was performed on CD4+ T cells from PBMCs. The DNA sequence is TGTGCCTGGAATCGGGACAGGGGGCCCCTATTCGGCGAGCAGTACTTC. Its translation is CAWNRDRGPLFGEQYF. Reference TRBV30 and TRBJ2-7 proteins supply the regions before and after the CDR3; the full variable domain is: SQTIHQWPATLVQPVGSPLSLECTVEGTSNPNLYWYRQAAGRGLQLLFYSVGIGQISSEVPQNLSASRPQDRQFILSSKKLLLSDSGFYLCAWNRDRGPLFGEQYFGPGTRLTVT.